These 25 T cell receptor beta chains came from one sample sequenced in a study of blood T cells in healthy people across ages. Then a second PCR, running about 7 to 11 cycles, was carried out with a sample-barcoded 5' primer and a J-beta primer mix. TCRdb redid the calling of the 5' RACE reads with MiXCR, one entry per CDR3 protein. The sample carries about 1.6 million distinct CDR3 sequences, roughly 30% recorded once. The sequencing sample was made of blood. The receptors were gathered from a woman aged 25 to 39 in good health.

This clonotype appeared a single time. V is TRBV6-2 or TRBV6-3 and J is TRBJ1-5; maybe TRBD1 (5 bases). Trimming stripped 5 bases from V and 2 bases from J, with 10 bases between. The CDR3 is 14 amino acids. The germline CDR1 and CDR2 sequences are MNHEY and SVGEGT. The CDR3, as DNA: TGTGCCAGCAGTGCAGGGTCCCGCAATCAGCCCCAGCATTTT. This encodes CASSAGSRNQPQHF.

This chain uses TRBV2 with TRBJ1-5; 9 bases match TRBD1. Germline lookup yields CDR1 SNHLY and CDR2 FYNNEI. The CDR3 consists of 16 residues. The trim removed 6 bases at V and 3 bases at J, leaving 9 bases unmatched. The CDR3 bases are TGTGCCAGCAGGGAACAGGGGGCTGGGGTCAATCAGCCCCAGCATTTT. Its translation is CASREQGAGVNQPQHF.

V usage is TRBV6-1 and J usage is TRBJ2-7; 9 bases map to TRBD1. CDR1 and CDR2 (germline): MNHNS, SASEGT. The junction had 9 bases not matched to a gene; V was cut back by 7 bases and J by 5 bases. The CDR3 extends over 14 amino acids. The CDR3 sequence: CASTEQDRGHEQYF. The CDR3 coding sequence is TGTGCCAGCACCGAACAGGACAGGGGCCACGAGCAGTACTTC.

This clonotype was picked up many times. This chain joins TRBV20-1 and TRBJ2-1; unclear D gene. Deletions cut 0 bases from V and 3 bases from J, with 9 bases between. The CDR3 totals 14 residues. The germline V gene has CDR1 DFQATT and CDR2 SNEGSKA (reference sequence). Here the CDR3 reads CSARDVYGYNEQFF. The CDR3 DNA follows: TGCAGTGCTAGAGATGTTTACGGCTACAATGAGCAGTTCTTC.

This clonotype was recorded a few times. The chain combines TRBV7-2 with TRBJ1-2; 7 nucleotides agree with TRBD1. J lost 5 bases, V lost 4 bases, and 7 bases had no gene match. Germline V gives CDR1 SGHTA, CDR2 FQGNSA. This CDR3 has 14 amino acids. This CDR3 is CASSSPTGQYGYTF. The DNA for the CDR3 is TGTGCCAGCAGCTCCCCGACAGGGCAGTATGGCTACACCTTC.

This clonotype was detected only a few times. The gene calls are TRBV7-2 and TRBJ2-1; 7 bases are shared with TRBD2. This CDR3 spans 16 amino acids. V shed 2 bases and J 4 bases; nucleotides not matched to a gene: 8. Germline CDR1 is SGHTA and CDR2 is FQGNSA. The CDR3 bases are TGTGCCAGCAGCTTACGAATACTAGCGCCATACAATGAGCAGTTCTTC. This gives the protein CASSLRILAPYNEQFF.

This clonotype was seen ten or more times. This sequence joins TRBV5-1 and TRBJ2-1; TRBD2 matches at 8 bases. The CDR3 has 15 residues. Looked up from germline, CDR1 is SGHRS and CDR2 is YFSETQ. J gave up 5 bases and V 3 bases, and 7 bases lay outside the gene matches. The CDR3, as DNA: TGCGCCAGCAGCTCCTATAGCGGGACTCACAATGAGCAGTTCTTC. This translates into CASSSYSGTHNEQFF.

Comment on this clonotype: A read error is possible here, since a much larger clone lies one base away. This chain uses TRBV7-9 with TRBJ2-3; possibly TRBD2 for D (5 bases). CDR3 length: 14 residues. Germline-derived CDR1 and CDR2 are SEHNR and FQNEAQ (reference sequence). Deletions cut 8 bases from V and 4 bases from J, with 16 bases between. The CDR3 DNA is TGTGCCAGCGGCATCGGGGTACAGCCAGATACGCAGTATTTT. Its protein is CASGIGVQPDTQYF.

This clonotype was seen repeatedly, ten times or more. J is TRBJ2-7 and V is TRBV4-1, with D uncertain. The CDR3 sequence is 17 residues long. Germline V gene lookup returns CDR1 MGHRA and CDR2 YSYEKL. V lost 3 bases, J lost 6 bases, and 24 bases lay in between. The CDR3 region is CASSQTLPGPRALEQYF. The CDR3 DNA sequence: TGCGCCAGCAGCCAGACTCTCCCGGGCCCCCGGGCCCTCGAGCAGTACTTC.

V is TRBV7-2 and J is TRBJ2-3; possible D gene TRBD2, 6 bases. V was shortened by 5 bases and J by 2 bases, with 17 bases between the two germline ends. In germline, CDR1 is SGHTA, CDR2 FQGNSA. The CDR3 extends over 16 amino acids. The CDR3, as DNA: TGTGCCAGCAGCCCAAGGCAGGGCGGGGACACAGATACGCAGTATTTT. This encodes CASSPRQGGDTDTQYF.

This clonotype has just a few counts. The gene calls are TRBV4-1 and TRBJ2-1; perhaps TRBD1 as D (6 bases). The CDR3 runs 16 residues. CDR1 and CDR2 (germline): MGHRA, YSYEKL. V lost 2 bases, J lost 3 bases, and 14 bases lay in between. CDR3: CASSQPSRDIYNEQFF. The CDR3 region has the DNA TGCGCCAGCAGCCAACCGTCCCGGGACATCTACAATGAGCAGTTCTTC.

The CDR3 region is CATGDRGETQYF. The CDR3 coding sequence is TGTGCCACCGGGGACAGGGGAGAGACCCAGTACTTC. The V gene is TRBV15, the J gene TRBJ2-7; 10 bases fit TRBD1. Judging by the DNA end, TRBJ2-5 fits better; the J call may be wrong. CDR1 is LNHNV and CDR2 is YYDKDF in the germline V gene (reference sequence). The CDR3 contains 12 residues.

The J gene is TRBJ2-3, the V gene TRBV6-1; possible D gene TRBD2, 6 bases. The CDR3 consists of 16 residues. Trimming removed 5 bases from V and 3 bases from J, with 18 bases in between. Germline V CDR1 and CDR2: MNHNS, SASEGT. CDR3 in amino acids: CASSRNSGVGTDTQYF. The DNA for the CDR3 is TGTGCCAGCAGTCGGAATAGCGGAGTTGGGACAGATACGCAGTATTTT.

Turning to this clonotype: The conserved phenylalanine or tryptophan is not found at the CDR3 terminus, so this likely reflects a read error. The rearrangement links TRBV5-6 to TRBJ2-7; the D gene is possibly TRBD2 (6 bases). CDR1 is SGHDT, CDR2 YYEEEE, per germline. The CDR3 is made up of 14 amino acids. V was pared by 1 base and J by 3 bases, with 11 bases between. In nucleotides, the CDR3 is TGTGCCAGCAGCTTGCGGGGGAAGAGCTACGAGCAGTACATC. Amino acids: CASSLRGKSYEQYI.

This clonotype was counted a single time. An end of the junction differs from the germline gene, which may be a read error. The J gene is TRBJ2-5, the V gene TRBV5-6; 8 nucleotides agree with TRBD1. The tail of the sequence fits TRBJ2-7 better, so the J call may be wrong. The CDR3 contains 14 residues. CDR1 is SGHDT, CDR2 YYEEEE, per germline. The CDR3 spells CACSPGTGDYEQYF. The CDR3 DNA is TGTGCCTGCAGCCCCGGGACAGGAGATTACGAGCAGTACTTC.

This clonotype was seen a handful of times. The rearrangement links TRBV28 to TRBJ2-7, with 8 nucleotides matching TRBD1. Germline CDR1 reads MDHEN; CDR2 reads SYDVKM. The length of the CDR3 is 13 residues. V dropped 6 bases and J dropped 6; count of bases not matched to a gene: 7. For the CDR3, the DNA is TGTGCCAGCAGGCGTACAGGGGGGAGCGAGCAGTACTTC. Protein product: CASRRTGGSEQYF.

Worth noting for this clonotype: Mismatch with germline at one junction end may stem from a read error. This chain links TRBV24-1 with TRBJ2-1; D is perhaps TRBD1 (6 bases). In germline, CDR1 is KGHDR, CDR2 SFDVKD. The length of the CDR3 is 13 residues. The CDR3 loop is CATSGLTGDEQFF. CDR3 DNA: TGTGCCACCAGTGGTTTGACAGGTGATGAGCAGTTCTTC.

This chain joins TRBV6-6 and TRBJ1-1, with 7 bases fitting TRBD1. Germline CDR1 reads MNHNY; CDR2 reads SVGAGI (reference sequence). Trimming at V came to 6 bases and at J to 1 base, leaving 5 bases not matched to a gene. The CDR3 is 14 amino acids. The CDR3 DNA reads TGTGCCAGCAGAGACAGGGTTGCGAACACTGAAGCTTTCTTT. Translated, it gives CASRDRVANTEAFF.

The CDR3 bases are TGTGCCAGCAGTTCAGTCATGCGGGCCGAGGGGGACAAACTGTTTTTT. It yields the protein CASSSVMRAEGDKLFF. The rearrangement joins TRBV7-9 to TRBJ1-4, with D perhaps matching TRBD1 (6 bases). The germline gives CDR1 SEHNR, CDR2 FQNEAQ (reference sequence). This CDR3 contains 16 residues. V was shortened by 6 bases and J by 11 bases, with 25 bases between the two germline ends. Supplemented by reference TRBV7-9 and TRBJ1-4, the full variable domain reads DTGVSQNPRHKITKRGQNVTFRCDPISEHNRLYWYRQTLGQGPEFLTYFQNEAQLEKSRLLSDRFSAERPKGSFSTLEIQRTEQGDSAMYLCASSSVMRAEGDKLFFGSGTQLSVL.

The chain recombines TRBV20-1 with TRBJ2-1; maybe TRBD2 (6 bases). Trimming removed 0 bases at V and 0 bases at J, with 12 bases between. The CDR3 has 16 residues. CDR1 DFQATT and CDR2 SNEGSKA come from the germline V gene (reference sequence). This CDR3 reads CSARDLQDYSYNEQFF. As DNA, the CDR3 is TGCAGTGCTAGAGATCTCCAGGACTACTCCTACAATGAGCAGTTCTTC.

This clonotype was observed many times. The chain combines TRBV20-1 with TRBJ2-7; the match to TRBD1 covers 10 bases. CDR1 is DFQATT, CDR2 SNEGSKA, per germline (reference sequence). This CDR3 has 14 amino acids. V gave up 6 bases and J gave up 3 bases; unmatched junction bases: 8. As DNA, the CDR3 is TGCAGTGCGACCGGGACAGGGGAGTTCTACGAGCAGTACTTC. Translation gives CSATGTGEFYEQYF.

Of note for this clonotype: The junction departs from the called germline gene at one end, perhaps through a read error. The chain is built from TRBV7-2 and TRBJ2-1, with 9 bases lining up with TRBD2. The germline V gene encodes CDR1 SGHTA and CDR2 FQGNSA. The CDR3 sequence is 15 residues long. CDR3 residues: CASSLVTSGYDEQFF. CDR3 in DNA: TGTGCCAGCAGCTTAGTGACTAGCGGCTACGATGAGCAGTTCTTC.

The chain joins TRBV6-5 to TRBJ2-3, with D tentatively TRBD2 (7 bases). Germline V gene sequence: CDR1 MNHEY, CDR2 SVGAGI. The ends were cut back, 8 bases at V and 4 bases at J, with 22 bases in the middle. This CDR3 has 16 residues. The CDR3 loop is CASPRGRRGRADTQYF. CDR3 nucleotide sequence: TGTGCCAGCCCGCGGGGAAGGCGGGGGCGCGCAGATACGCAGTATTTT.

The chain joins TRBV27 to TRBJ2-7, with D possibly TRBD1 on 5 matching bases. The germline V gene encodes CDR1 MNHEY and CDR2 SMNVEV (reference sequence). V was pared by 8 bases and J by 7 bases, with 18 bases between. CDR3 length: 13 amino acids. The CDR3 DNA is TGTGCCAGCGCTAGGGGCGGCCTGGGTGAGCAGTACTTC. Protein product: CASARGGLGEQYF.

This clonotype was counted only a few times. DNA for the CDR3: TGCGCCAGCAGCAAAGTGGCGACAGGGAGCACCGGGGAGCTGTTTTTT. Its translation: CASSKVATGSTGELFF. This chain uses TRBV4-1 with TRBJ2-2; the match to TRBD1 covers 7 bases. Germline V CDR1 and CDR2: MGHRA, YSYEKL. V shed 5 bases, J shed 4 bases, and the junction held 10 bases outside the gene matches. This CDR3 has 16 residues.